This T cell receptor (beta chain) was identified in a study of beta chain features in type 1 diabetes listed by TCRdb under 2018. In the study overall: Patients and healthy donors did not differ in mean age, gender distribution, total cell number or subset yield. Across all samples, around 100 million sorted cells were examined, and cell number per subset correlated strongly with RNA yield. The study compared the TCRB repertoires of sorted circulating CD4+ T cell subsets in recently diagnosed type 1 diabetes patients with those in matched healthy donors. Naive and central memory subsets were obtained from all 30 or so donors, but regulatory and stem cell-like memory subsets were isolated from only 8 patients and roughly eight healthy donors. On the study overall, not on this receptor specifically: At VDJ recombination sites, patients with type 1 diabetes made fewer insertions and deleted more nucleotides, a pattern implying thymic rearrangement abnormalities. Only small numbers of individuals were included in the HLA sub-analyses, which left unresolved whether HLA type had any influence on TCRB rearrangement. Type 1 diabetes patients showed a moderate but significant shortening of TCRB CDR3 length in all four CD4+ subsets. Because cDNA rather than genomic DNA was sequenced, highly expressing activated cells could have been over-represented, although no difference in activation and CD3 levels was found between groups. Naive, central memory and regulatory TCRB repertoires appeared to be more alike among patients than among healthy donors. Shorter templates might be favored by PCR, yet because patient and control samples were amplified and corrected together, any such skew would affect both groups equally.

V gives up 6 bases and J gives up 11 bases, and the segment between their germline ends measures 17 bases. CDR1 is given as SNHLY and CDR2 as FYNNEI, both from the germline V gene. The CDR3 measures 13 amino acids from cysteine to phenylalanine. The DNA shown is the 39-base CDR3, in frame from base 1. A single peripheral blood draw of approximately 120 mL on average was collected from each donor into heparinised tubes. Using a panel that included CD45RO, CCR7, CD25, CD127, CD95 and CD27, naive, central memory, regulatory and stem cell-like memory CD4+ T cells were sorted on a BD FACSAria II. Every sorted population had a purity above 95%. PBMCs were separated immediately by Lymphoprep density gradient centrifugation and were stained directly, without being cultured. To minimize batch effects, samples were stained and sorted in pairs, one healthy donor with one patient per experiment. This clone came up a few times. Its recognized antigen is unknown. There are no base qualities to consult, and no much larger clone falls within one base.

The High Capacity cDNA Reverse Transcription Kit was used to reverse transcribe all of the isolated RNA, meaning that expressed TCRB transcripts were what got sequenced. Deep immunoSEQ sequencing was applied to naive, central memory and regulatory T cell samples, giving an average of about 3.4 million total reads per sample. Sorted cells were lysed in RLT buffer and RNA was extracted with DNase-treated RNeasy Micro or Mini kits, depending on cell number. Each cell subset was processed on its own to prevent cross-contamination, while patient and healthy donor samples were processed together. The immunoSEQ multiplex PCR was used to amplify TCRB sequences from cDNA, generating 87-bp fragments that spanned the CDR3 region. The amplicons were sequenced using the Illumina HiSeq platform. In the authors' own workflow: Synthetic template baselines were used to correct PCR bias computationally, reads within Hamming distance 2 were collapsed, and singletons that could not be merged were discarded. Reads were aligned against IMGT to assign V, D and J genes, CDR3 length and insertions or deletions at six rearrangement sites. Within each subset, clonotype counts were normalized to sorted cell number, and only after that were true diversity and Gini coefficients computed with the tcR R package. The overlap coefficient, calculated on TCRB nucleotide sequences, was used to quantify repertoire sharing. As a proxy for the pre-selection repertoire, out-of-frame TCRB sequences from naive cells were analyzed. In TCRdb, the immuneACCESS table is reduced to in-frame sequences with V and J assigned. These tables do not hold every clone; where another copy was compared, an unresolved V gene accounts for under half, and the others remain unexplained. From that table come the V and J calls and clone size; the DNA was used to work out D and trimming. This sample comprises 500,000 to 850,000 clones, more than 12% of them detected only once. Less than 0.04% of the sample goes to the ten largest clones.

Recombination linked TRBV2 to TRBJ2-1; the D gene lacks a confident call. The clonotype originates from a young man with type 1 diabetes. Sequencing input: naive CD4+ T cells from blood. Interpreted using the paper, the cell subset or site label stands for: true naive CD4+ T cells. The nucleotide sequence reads TGTGCCAGCAGCCCGCTAGTTGAGCTCCAGCAGTTCTTC. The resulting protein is CASSPLVELQQFF.